This T cell receptor beta chain originates from a study of T cells in Graves' hyperthyroidism and ophthalmopathy. The study, taken as a whole, reports: Most thyroid clonotypes with frequency above 0.001 were detected in blood.

Only a few counts were recorded for this clonotype. The antigen is not known. Trimming left V 1 base short and J 3 bases short, with 9 bases between. The length of the CDR3 is 14 residues. TCR beta CDR3 regions were amplified from RNA. HTBI primers were the set used in a first-round RT-PCR of the TCR CDR3. TCRdb itself ran the multiplex PCR reads through MiXCR, one entry per CDR3 protein. The profile covers 690,000 or so distinct CDR3 sequences, with under 20% appearing a single time and approximately 15% taken by the ten largest. The sample consisted of blood. The receptor's source is a woman aged 50 to 65 with Graves' hyperthyroidism that later progressed to Graves' ophthalmopathy. V gene TRBV12-3 or TRBV12-4 combines with J gene TRBJ1-2; D remains ambiguous. CDR3 DNA sequence: TGTGCCAGCAGTTTAGAACCAAGACACTATGGCTACACCTTC. Its translation: CASSLEPRHYGYTF.